The source of this T cell receptor (beta chain) is a study of shared clonotypes between healthy human individuals. Overall study findings and caveats: Naive CD4 clonotypes overlapped across a few donors at roughly 4.5%. In contrast to clonotypes shared by all four donors, non-shared clonotypes had lower generation probabilities.

With 6 bases removed from V and 2 bases from J, the gap between germline ends came to 16 bases. CDR3 length: 15 amino acids. Germline V gives CDR1 MDHEN, CDR2 SYDVKM. As regards this clone: Its antigen is unknown. Other DNA sequences in the sample encode the same CDR3.

TCRdb's copy holds only in-frame clones and misses some; the assay was immunoSEQ multiplex PCR. Among a few million clones listed, about 92% were seen once. The receptor was derived from a man aged 18 to 30 in good health. Some clones in this sample may be carry-over from other donors' samples. The rearrangement links TRBV28 to TRBJ1-1; tentative D call: TRBD1 (6 bases). Sequencing input: naive CD4+ T cells from PBMCs. Subset described: CD45RA+ positively selected. Here the CDR3 DNA reads TGTGCCAGCAGCCCACCCCAGGGGAGAAACACTGAAGCTTTCTTT. This sequence encodes CASSPPQGRNTEAFF.